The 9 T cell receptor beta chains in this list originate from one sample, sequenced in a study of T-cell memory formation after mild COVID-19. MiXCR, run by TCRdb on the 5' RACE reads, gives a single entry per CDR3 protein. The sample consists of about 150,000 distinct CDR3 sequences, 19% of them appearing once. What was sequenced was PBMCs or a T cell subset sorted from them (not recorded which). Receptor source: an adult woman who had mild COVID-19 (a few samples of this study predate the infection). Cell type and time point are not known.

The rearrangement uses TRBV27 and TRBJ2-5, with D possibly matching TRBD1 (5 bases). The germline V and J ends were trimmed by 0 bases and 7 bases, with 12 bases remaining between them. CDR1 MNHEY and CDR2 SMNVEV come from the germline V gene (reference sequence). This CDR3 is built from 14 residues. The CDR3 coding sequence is TGTGCCAGCAGTTTATCGCTCAGGGTAGGGACCCAGTACTTC. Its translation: CASSLSLRVGTQYF.

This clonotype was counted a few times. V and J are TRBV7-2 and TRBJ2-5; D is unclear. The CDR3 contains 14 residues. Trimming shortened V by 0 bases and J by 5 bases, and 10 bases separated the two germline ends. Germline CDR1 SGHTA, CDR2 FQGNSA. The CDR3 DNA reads TGTGCCAGCAGCTTAGCGTTTACGTTGGAGACCCAGTACTTC. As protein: CASSLAFTLETQYF.

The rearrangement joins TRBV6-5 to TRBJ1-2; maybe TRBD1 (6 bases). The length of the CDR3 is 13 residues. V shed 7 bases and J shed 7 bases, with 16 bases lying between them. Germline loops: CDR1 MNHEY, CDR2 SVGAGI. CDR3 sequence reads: CASTERGAGGYTF. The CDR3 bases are TGTGCCAGCACCGAGCGGGGGGCAGGTGGCTACACCTTC.

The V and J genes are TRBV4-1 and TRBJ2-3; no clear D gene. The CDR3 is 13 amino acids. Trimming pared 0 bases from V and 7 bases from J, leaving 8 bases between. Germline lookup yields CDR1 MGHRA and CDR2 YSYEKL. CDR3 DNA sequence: TGCGCCAGCAGCCAAGACAGGAGAAATACGCAGTATTTT. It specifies CASSQDRRNTQYF.

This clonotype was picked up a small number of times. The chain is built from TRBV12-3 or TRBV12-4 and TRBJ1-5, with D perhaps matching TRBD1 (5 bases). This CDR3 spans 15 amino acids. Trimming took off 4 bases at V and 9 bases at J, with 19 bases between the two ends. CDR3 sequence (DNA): TGTGCCAGCAGTTACGGGACGGAGTACACGGGGCCCCAGCATTTT. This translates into CASSYGTEYTGPQHF.

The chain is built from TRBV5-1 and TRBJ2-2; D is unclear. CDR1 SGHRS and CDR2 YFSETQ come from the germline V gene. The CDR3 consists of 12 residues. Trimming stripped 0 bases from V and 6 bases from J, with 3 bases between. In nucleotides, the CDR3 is TGCGCCAGCAGCTTGGACGCCGGGGAGCTGTTTTTT. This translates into CASSLDAGELFF.

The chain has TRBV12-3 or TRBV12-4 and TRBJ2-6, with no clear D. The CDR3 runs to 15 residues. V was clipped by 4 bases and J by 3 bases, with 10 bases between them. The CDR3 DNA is TGTGCCAGCAGTTGGGGTCACCGTGGGGCCAACGTCCTGACTTTC. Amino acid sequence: CASSWGHRGANVLTF.

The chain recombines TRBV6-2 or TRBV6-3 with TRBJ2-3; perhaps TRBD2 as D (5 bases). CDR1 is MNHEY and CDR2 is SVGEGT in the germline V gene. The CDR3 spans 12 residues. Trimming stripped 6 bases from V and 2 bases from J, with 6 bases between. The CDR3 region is CASRGDTDTQYF. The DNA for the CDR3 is TGTGCCAGCAGGGGAGACACAGATACGCAGTATTTT.

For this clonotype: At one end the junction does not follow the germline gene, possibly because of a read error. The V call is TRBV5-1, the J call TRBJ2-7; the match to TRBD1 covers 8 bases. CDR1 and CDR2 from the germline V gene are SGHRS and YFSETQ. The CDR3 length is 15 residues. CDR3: CASSLIPEERTGLRF. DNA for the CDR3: TGCGCCAGCAGCTTGATACCCGAGGAGCGGACAGGGCTTCGCTTC. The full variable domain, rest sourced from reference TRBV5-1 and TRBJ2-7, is KAGVTQTPRYLIKTRGQQVTLSCSPISGHRSVSWYQQTPGQGLQFLFEYFSETQRNKGNFPGRFSGRQFSNSRSEMNVSTLELGDSALYLCASSLIPEERTGLRFGPGTRLTVT.